This passage covers 26 T cell receptor beta chains from one sample sequenced in a study of blood T cell repertoires in COVID-19. Here immunoSEQ multiplex PCR was the method, and the copy in TCRdb shows in-frame clones only, minus some. Of approximately 90,000 clones listed, around 82% are singletons. Sequences were obtained from peripheral blood. The source of these receptors is a human donor in a cohort sampled during active COVID-19.

This chain joins TRBV28 and TRBJ2-7; 13 nucleotides match TRBD2. The V segment lost 1 base and the J segment 1 base; nucleotides outside the gene matches: 10. From germline, CDR1 is MDHEN and CDR2 SYDVKM. This CDR3 is 19 amino acids long. In DNA, the CDR3 is TGTGCCAGCAGTTTATTGGGACTAGCGGGACCGCTAGAATCCTACGAGCAGTACTTC. Protein: CASSLLGLAGPLESYEQYF.

The table lists this clone with a count of one. The genes are TRBV4-3 and TRBJ1-4; D may be TRBD1 (5 bases). Trimming shortened V by 0 bases and J by 5 bases, and 19 bases separated the two germline ends. Germline CDR1 is LGHNA and CDR2 is YSLEER. This CDR3 comprises 18 residues. The CDR3 reads CASSQDRGGTAGNEKLFF. The DNA for the CDR3 is TGCGCCAGCAGCCAAGATAGGGGCGGCACCGCGGGGAATGAAAAACTGTTTTTT.

The genes are TRBV19 and TRBJ1-1, with D tentatively TRBD1 (6 bases). The CDR3 contains 15 residues. Trimming left V 0 bases short and J 7 bases short, with 15 bases between. In germline, CDR1 is LNHDA, CDR2 SQIVND (reference sequence). The CDR3 nucleotides are TGTGCCAGTAGTATAGACCGGACAGCGACGATTGAAGCTTTCTTT. Protein sequence: CASSIDRTATIEAFF.

This rearrangement joins TRBV29-1 to TRBJ1-2, with TRBD1 matching 7 bases. Looked up from germline, CDR1 is SQVTM and CDR2 is ANQGSEA. V dropped 4 bases and J dropped 5; count of bases not matched to a gene: 10. The CDR3 covers 14 residues. The CDR3 region has the DNA TGCAGCGTTGGGACGACAGGGCTAGGATATGGCTACACCTTC. It codes for CSVGTTGLGYGYTF.

The chain recombines TRBV5-4 with TRBJ2-3; D may be TRBD2 (5 bases). Trimming removed 4 bases at V and 5 bases at J, with 14 bases between. Germline V gene lookup returns CDR1 SGHNT and CDR2 YYREEE (reference sequence). The CDR3 is 14 residues long. DNA for the CDR3: TGTGCCAGCAGCGTGGACTCGGTGGTAGATACGCAGTATTTT. It encodes CASSVDSVVDTQYF.

This clone came up once. This chain uses TRBV24-1 with TRBJ1-2; TRBD1 is a possible D gene (5 bases). The CDR3 has 14 residues. Trimming removed 7 bases at V and 6 bases at J, with 17 bases between. Germline values: CDR1 KGHDR, CDR2 SFDVKD. Written as DNA, the CDR3 is TGTGCCACCAGCTCCTCCGACAGAAAGGATGGCTACACCTTC. This gives the protein CATSSSDRKDGYTF.

This clone appeared a single time. As DNA, the CDR3 is TGTGCCAGTTCTCGGGAGGAGATATACAATGAGCAGTTCTTC. Residues: CASSREEIYNEQFF. This rearrangement joins TRBV27 to TRBJ2-1; 7 bases agree with TRBD2. Germline V lookup: CDR1 MNHEY, CDR2 SMNVEV (reference sequence). J was trimmed by 4 bases and V by 9 bases; bases with no gene match: 9. The CDR3 length is 14 residues.

The J gene is TRBJ1-2, the V gene TRBV19, with D maybe TRBD1 (5 bases). Germline V gene data show CDR1 as LNHDA and CDR2 as SQIVND (reference sequence). Trimming left V 8 bases short and J 4 bases short, with 20 bases between. The length of the CDR3 is 15 residues. CDR3 bases: TGTGCCAGTGGTCCGGGGGTCCCCACAGGCTATGGCTACACCTTC. Amino acids: CASGPGVPTGYGYTF.

The V gene is TRBV4-1, the J gene TRBJ2-7; TRBD2 matches 13 bases. Germline V gene lookup returns CDR1 MGHRA and CDR2 YSYEKL. Trimming took 1 base from V and 4 from J; bases not matched to a gene: 1. CDR3 length: 15 residues. The CDR3 DNA follows: TGCGCCAGCAGCCAAGGACTAGCGGGGGGATACGAGCAGTACTTC. The encoded protein is CASSQGLAGGYEQYF.

V gene TRBV7-6 combines with J gene TRBJ2-1, with TRBD2 as a possible D gene (5 bases). The CDR3 runs 15 residues. V shed 6 bases and J shed 1 base, with 13 bases lying between them. The V gene's germline CDR1 is SGHVS and CDR2 FNYEAQ. For the CDR3, the DNA is TGTGCCAGCAGTCGACGGGGTCAGTCCTACAATGAGCAGTTCTTC. Translating it yields CASSRRGQSYNEQFF.

The rearrangement links TRBV6-6 to TRBJ1-2; D perhaps matches TRBD1 (6 bases). The CDR3 is 14 residues long. Trimming removed 0 bases at V and 7 bases at J, with 12 bases between. In germline, CDR1 is MNHNY, CDR2 SVGAGI (reference sequence). The CDR3 here is CASSYSSGVRGYTF. The DNA for the CDR3 is TGTGCCAGCAGTTACTCGTCAGGGGTGCGTGGCTACACCTTC.

CDR3 coding DNA: TGTGCCAGCAGCTTGGGACTAGCGGGAGTTACCGGGGAGCTGTTTTTT. Translating gives CASSLGLAGVTGELFF. The chain recombines TRBV5-6 with TRBJ2-2; 12 bases are shared with TRBD2. Unmatched junction bases numbered 2, after V lost 0 bases and J lost 5 bases. CDR1 and CDR2 (germline): SGHDT, YYEEEE. This CDR3 spans 16 amino acids.

Only a few counts were recorded for this clone. V gene TRBV28 combines with J gene TRBJ2-5; 12 bases are shared with TRBD1. Germline values: CDR1 MDHEN, CDR2 SYDVKM. CDR3 length: 16 residues. V lost 5 bases to trimming and J lost 6 bases; unmatched junction nucleotides: 10. The DNA of the CDR3 is TGTGCCAGCAGTCCAGGGGGGACAGGGGGCGCGCAGACCCAGTACTTC. It yields the protein CASSPGGTGGAQTQYF.

Written as DNA, the CDR3 is TGTGCCAGCAGTTCTGACAGGAATGGCTACACCTTC. This codes for CASSSDRNGYTF. This chain links TRBV27 with TRBJ1-2, with D maybe TRBD1 (6 bases). CDR3 length: 12 residues. Germline-derived CDR1 and CDR2 are MNHEY and SMNVEV (reference sequence). With 4 bases removed from V and 6 bases from J, the gap between germline ends came to 9 bases.

This clone has a count of ten or more. This chain connects TRBV30 to TRBJ1-2; unclear D gene. Germline values: CDR1 GTSNPN, CDR2 SVGIG (reference sequence). V dropped 4 bases and J dropped 1 base, with 19 bases sitting between them. CDR3 size: 16 residues. In DNA form, the CDR3 reads TGTGCCTGGACCCTCATGCGGGCAAACCTTAACTATGGCTACACCTTC. It yields the protein CAWTLMRANLNYGYTF.

This chain links TRBV9 with TRBJ2-7; the match to TRBD1 covers 9 bases. Germline CDR1 reads SGDLS; CDR2 reads YYNGEE. CDR3 length equals 14 residues. The junction had 6 bases not matched to a gene; V was cut back by 4 bases and J by 4 bases. The chain's CDR3 is CASSSGTGLYEQYF. The CDR3 DNA sequence: TGTGCCAGCAGCTCCGGGACAGGGTTATACGAGCAGTACTTC.

The rearrangement uses TRBV10-3 and TRBJ2-7; D is possibly TRBD1 (6 bases). Germline V gives CDR1 ENHRY, CDR2 SYGVKD. The V end was cut by 6 bases, the J end by 7 bases, with 19 bases between. This CDR3 is 14 amino acids long. CDR3 sequence: CAIRYNREGVEQYF. The CDR3 nucleotides are TGTGCCATCAGATATAACAGGGAAGGGGTTGAGCAGTACTTC.

This clone was counted at least ten times. The chain recombines TRBV20-1 with TRBJ1-6; D call uncertain. Germline CDR1 reads DFQATT; CDR2 reads SNEGSKA (reference sequence). There are 11 residues in the CDR3. V was cut by 6 bases and J by 6 bases, with 6 bases left in between. This chain's CDR3 is CSAAINSPLHF. CDR3 DNA sequence: TGCAGTGCCGCGATTAATTCACCCCTCCACTTT.

This clone has only a few counts. DNA for the CDR3: TGTGCCAGCTCACCCGACAAGAAATATGGCTACACCTTC. Residues: CASSPDKKYGYTF. The chain uses TRBV18 and TRBJ1-2; no firm D call. The ends were cut back, 3 bases at V and 5 bases at J, with 10 bases in the middle. Per germline, CDR1 KGHSH and CDR2 LQKENI. This CDR3 has 13 residues.

The V and J genes are TRBV11-1 and TRBJ1-5; no clear D. The CDR3 spans 14 residues. CDR1 and CDR2 (germline): SGHAT, FQDESV (reference sequence). V lost 4 bases and J lost 5, with 12 bases in between. The CDR3 nucleotides read TGTGCCAGCAGCTCGGGTACGGAGGATCAGCCCCAGCATTTT. This codes for CASSSGTEDQPQHF. Variable domain in full (rest from reference TRBV11-1 and TRBJ1-5): EAEVAQSPRYKITEKSQAVAFWCDPISGHATLYWYRQILGQGPELLVQFQDESVVDDSQLPKDRFSAERLKGVDSTLKIQPAELGDSAMYLCASSSGTEDQPQHFGDGTRLSIL.

V gene TRBV19 combines with J gene TRBJ2-3; D possibly corresponds to TRBD2 (5 bases). The CDR3 runs 18 residues. Germline V lookup: CDR1 LNHDA, CDR2 SQIVND (reference sequence). Trimming shortened V by 3 bases and J by 6 bases, and 25 bases separated the two germline ends. DNA for the CDR3: TGTGCCAGTAGTATTATCCGCCCAGGAGGATATGTGGCGGATACGCAGTATTTT. It specifies CASSIIRPGGYVADTQYF.

The rearrangement links TRBV7-8 to TRBJ1-2, with D unresolved. The length of the CDR3 is 14 residues. Trimming took 1 base from V and 8 from J, leaving 14 bases between them. Germline CDR1 is SGHVS and CDR2 is FQNEAQ. The CDR3 region is CASSLERRSGGYTF. The CDR3 DNA reads TGTGCCAGCAGCTTAGAACGGCGAAGCGGCGGCTACACCTTC.

This rearrangement joins TRBV6-2 or TRBV6-3 to TRBJ2-7, with D possibly matching TRBD1 (5 bases). The CDR3 sequence is 13 residues long. V dropped 2 bases and J dropped 3 bases, with 8 bases sitting between them. The germline gives CDR1 MNHEY, CDR2 SVGEGT. CDR3 amino acids: CASSYRQGYEQYF. The CDR3 nucleotides are TGTGCCAGCAGTTACAGGCAGGGCTACGAGCAGTACTTC.

The CDR3 DNA reads TGTGCCAGCTCTGGACTAGCGGGGTCACCGGGTACGCAGTATTTT. This encodes CASSGLAGSPGTQYF. V usage is TRBV21-1 and J usage is TRBJ2-3; the table gives TRBD2 as D, unverified against the DNA. TRBV21-1 corresponds to a pseudogene. CDR3 length: 15 residues.

This clone was found once. The chain couples TRBV19 to TRBJ2-1, with D possibly matching TRBD2 (5 bases). The CDR3 contains 14 residues. The V end was cut by 6 bases, the J end by 3 bases, with 12 bases between. Germline CDR1 LNHDA, CDR2 SQIVND (reference sequence). The CDR3 here is CASRERNDYNEQFF. CDR3 nucleotides: TGTGCCAGTAGAGAGCGGAACGACTACAATGAGCAGTTCTTC.

This chain uses TRBV2 with TRBJ1-1; D is unclear. Germline V CDR1 and CDR2: SNHLY, FYNNEI. With 7 bases removed from V and 1 base from J, the gap between germline ends came to 10 bases. The CDR3 is made up of 13 amino acids. CDR3 protein: CASKKEGNTEAFF. Written as DNA, the CDR3 is TGTGCCAGCAAGAAGGAGGGGAACACTGAAGCTTTCTTT.